The clone carrying this T cell receptor (beta chain) was recorded at least ten times. Uncontrolled infections, other autoimmune diseases, pregnancy or lactation led to exclusion of patients. PBMCs were collected from an approximately 9.5 ml volume of fresh peripheral blood. The CDR3 runs 17 residues. Trimming cost V 1 base and J 2 bases; bases outside gene matches: 12. Germline assignment: CDR1 SGHRS and CDR2 YFSETQ. The data originate from a study of T cells in Graves' hyperthyroidism and ophthalmopathy. RNA transcripts gave rise to amplified TCR beta CDR3 regions. The study used the HTBI primer set for a first-round RT-PCR of the TCR CDR3. One entry per CDR3 protein results from TCRdb running MiXCR on the multiplex PCR reads. The table shows some 550,000 distinct CDR3 sequences, with around 20% occurring only once.

The chain links TRBV5-1 to TRBJ2-7, with 7 bases that match TRBD2. Sequences were obtained from blood. The receptor was isolated from a man aged 18 to 30 with Graves' hyperthyroidism. CDR3 DNA sequence: TGCGCCAGCAGCTTGACTACGGGACTACCGTCTCCCTACGAGCAGTACTTC. Translation gives CASSLTTGLPSPYEQYF. The variable domain in full, with the rest retrieved from reference TRBV5-1 and TRBJ2-7, is KAGVTQTPRYLIKTRGQQVTLSCSPISGHRSVSWYQQTPGQGLQFLFEYFSETQRNKGNFPGRFSGRQFSNSRSEMNVSTLELGDSALYLCASSLTTGLPSPYEQYFGPGTRLTVT.